This T cell receptor (beta chain) was retrieved from a study of early T cells in non-severe SARS-CoV-2 infection. This clonotype was seen at least ten times. The junction shows a germline mismatch at one end, possibly a read error. The protocol attached unique molecular identifiers to individual cDNA molecules. Via MiXCR, TCRdb re-called the 5' RACE reads, giving one row per CDR3 protein. The table has 40,000 to 60,000 distinct CDR3 sequences, approximately 4.1% seen once. Sequenced sample: whole blood. This receptor was taken from an adult who was a healthcare worker with PCR-confirmed SARS-CoV-2 infection or an uninfected control (not recorded which).

The CDR3 sequence is CASRNGGTLETQHF. The CDR3, as DNA: TGTGCCAGTAGAAACGGAGGGACTTTGGAGACCCAGCACTTC. The chain is built from TRBV19 and TRBJ2-5; D might be TRBD2 (6 bases). The CDR3 length is 14 residues. Germline CDR1 LNHDA, CDR2 SQIVND (reference sequence).